Below, one T cell receptor (beta chain) is given with its context. What it binds is unknown. This record belongs to a study of OX40 agonist ivuxolimab in advanced cancers. The study's findings and limits: At 0.1 to 3.0 mg/kg and by week 6, clonal expansion occurred in CD4+ and CD8+ blood T cells. In CD8+ T cells, expanded clones were on average more numerous than in CD4+.

Sequencing was performed with immunoSEQ multiplex PCR; in TCRdb, only in-frame clones are kept and a portion is missing. Among roughly 48,000 clones listed, about 89% were seen once. The CDR3 length is 22 residues. The chain has TRBV21-1 and TRBJ2-1; no DNA check was done on the table's D call, TRBD1. TRBV21-1 is a recognized pseudogene. Source: CD4+ or CD8+ T cells sorted from blood, taken in a trial of the OX40 agonist ivuxolimab. This receptor was identified in an adult with an advanced solid tumor such as melanoma, head and neck, liver or kidney cancer. The CDR3 DNA follows: TGTGCCAGCAGCAAAGTCGGGGAACACCGACAGGGCCGACCGAGCTCCTACAATGAGCAGTTCTTC. Translating it yields CASSKVGEHRQGRPSSYNEQFF.